One sample yielded the 5 T cell receptor beta chains listed below, sequenced in a study of blood T cells in healthy people across ages. Then a second PCR, running roughly 7 to 12 cycles, was carried out with a sample-barcoded 5' primer and a J-beta primer mix. TCRdb reprocessed the 5' RACE reads with MiXCR, giving one entry per CDR3 protein. The sample includes about 2 million distinct CDR3 sequences, approximately 50% of them seen just once. The sample comprised blood. All receptors come from a woman aged 35 to 49 in good health.

The genes are TRBV5-1 and TRBJ2-5; 12 bases align to TRBD1. Trimming cost V 7 bases and J 5 bases; bases outside gene matches: 6. There are 14 residues in the CDR3. The germline V gene encodes CDR1 SGHRS and CDR2 YFSETQ. CDR3 in DNA: TGCGCCAGCTGGCAGGGACAGGGGGCTGAGACCCAGTACTTC. This sequence encodes CASWQGQGAETQYF. Full variable domain (rest looked up from reference TRBV5-1 and TRBJ2-5): KAGVTQTPRYLIKTRGQQVTLSCSPISGHRSVSWYQQTPGQGLQFLFEYFSETQRNKGNFPGRFSGRQFSNSRSEMNVSTLELGDSALYLCASWQGQGAETQYFGPGTRLLVL.

The V call is TRBV4-2, the J call TRBJ2-1, with a possible D match to TRBD2 (5 bases). The CDR3 runs to 12 residues. Looked up from germline, CDR1 is LGHNA and CDR2 is YNFKEQ. V lost 0 bases, J lost 13 bases, and 10 bases lay in between. CDR3 bases: TGTGCCAGCAGCCAAGACGGGGAGACCCAGTTCTTC. Its translation is CASSQDGETQFF.

The chain joins TRBV29-1 to TRBJ2-3; 7 bases fit TRBD1. Germline CDR1 SQVTM, CDR2 ANQGSEA. There are 13 residues in the CDR3. J lost 2 bases, V lost 6 bases, and 5 bases had no gene match. CDR3 nucleotides: TGCAGCGTGGGGGACAGATACACAGATACGCAGTATTTT. Translation gives CSVGDRYTDTQYF.

This chain joins TRBV9 and TRBJ2-1; D ambiguous. Germline values: CDR1 SGDLS, CDR2 YYNGEE. CDR3 length: 14 amino acids. Deletions cut 0 bases from V and 4 bases from J, with 8 bases between. CDR3: CASSVGGRYNEQFF. The CDR3 nucleotides read TGTGCCAGCAGCGTAGGAGGACGGTACAATGAGCAGTTCTTC. The full variable domain, rest sourced from reference TRBV9 and TRBJ2-1, is DSGVTQTPKHLITATGQRVTLRCSPRSGDLSVYWYQQSLDQGLQFLIQYYNGEERAKGNILERFSAQQFPDLHSELNLSSLELGDSALYFCASSVGGRYNEQFFGPGTRLTVL.

This clonotype was recorded only once. The gene calls are TRBV28 and TRBJ1-1, with D possibly matching TRBD1 (6 bases). Trimming pared 2 bases from V and 1 base from J, leaving 17 bases between. Germline CDR1 is MDHEN and CDR2 is SYDVKM. The CDR3 is made up of 17 amino acids. The CDR3 sequence: CASSLPSDSRRNTEAFF. The CDR3 coding sequence is TGTGCCAGCAGTTTACCATCGGACAGTAGAAGGAACACTGAAGCTTTCTTT.